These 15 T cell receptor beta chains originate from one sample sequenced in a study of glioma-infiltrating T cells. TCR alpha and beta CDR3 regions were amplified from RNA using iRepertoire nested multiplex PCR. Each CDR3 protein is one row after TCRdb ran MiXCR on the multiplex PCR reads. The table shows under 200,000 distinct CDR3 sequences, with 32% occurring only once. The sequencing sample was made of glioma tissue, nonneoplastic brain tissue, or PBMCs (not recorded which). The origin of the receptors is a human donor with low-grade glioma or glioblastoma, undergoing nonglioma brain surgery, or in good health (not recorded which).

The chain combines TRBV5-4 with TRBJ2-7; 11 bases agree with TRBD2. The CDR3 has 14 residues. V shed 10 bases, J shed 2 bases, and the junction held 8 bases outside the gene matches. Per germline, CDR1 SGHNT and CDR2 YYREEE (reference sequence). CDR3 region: CAVSQTSGAYEQYF. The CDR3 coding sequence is TGTGCCGTATCCCAGACTAGCGGGGCCTACGAGCAGTACTTC.

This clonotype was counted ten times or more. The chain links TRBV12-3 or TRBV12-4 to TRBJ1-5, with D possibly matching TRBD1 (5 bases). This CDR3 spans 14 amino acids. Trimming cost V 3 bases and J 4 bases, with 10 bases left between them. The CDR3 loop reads CASSFGGENQPQHF. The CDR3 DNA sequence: TGTGCCAGCAGTTTCGGGGGGGAGAATCAGCCCCAGCATTTT.

The CDR3 spells CASSESMFGDEGYEQYF. The CDR3 nucleotides read TGCGCCAGCAGTGAGTCGATGTTCGGGGATGAGGGCTACGAGCAGTACTTC. The genes are TRBV10-2 and TRBJ2-7; D may be TRBD2 (5 bases). The V and J ends lost 0 bases and 3 bases respectively, with 18 bases between them. Looked up from germline, CDR1 is WSHSY and CDR2 is SAAADI. The CDR3 contains 17 residues.

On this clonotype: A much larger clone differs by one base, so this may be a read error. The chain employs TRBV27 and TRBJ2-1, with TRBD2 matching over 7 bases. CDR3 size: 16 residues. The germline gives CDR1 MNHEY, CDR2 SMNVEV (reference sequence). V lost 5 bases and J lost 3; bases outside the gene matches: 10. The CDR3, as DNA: TGTGCCAGCAGTGACCGGACTAGGATGGTCTACAATGAGCAGTTCTTC. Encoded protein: CASSDRTRMVYNEQFF.

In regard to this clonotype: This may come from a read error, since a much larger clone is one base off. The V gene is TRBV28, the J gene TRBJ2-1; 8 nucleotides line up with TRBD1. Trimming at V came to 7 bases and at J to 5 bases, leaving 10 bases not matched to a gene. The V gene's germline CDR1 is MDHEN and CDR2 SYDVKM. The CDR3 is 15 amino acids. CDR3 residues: CASTFPGQAHNEQFF. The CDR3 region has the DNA TGTGCCAGCACTTTTCCGGGACAGGCTCACAATGAGCAGTTCTTC. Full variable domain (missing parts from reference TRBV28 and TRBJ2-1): DVKVTQSSRYLVKRTGEKVFLECVQDMDHENMFWYRQDPGLGLRLIYFSYDVKMKEKGDIPEGYSVSREKKERFSLILESASTNQTSMYLCASTFPGQAHNEQFFGPGTRLTVL.

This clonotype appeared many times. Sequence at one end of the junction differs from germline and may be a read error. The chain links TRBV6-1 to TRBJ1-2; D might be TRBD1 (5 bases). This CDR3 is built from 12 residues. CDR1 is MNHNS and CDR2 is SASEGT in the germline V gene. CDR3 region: CASRPGTGPTNF. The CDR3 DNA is TGTGCCAGCCGCCCCGGTACAGGACCCACAAACTTC.

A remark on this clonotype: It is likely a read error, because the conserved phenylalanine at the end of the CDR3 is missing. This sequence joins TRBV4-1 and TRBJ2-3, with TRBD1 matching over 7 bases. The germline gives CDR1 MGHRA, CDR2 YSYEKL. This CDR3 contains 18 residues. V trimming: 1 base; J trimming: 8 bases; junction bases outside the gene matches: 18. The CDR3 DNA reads TGCGCCAGCAGCCAAGCCCGGGACAGTTTAGACCCCCCAGGTACGCAGTATTCT. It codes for CASSQARDSLDPPGTQYS.

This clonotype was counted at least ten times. CDR3 DNA sequence: TGTGCCACCAGTGCCCTAGGGACCCAGTACTTC. This codes for CATSALGTQYF. This chain uses TRBV24-1 with TRBJ2-5; D not certain. From germline, CDR1 is KGHDR and CDR2 SFDVKD. V dropped 5 bases and J dropped 7 bases, with 7 bases sitting between them. The CDR3 spans 11 residues.

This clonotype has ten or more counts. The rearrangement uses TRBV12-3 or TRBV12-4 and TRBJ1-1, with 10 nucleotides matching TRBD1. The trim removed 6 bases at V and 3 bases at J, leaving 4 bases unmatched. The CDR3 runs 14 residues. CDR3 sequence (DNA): TGTGCCAGCAGCCGGACAGGGGGGGACACTGAAGCTTTCTTT. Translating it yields CASSRTGGDTEAFF.

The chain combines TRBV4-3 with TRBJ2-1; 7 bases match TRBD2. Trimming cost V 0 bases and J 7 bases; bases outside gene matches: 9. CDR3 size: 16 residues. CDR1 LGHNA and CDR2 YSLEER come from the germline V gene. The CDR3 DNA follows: TGCGCCAGCAGCCAAGATTTGGGGGAGGGCCTGAATGAGCAGTTCTTC. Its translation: CASSQDLGEGLNEQFF.

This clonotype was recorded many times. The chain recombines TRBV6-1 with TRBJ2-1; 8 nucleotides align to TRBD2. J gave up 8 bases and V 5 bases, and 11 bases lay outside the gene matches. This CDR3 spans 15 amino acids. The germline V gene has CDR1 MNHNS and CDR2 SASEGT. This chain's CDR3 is CASSPRTSLADEQFF. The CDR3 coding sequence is TGTGCCAGCAGTCCCCGGACTAGCTTAGCCGATGAGCAGTTCTTC.

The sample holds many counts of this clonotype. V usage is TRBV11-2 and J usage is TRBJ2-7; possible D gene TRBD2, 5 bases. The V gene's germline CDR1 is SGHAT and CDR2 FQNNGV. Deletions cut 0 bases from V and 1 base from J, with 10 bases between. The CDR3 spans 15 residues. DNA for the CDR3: TGTGCCAGCAGCTTAGAAGTAACGGGGTCCTACGAGCAGTACTTC. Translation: CASSLEVTGSYEQYF.

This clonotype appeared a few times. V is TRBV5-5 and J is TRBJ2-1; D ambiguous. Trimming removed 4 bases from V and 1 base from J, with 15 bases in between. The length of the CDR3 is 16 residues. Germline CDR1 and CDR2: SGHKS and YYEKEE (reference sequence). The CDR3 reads CASSPGPVGSYNEQFF. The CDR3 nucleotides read TGTGCCAGCAGCCCCGGCCCGGTGGGGTCCTACAATGAGCAGTTCTTC.

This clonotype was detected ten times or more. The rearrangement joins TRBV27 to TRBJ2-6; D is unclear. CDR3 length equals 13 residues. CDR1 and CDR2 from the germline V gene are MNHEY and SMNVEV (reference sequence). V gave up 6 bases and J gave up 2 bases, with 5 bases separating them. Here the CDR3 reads CASSGAGANVLTF. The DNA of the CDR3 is TGTGCCAGCAGCGGAGCTGGGGCCAACGTCCTGACTTTC.

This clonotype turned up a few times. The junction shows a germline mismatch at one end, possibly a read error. The CDR3 protein is CASRLGSQQENTIYF. CDR3 coding DNA: TGCGCCAGCAGATTGGGATCACAGCAAGAAAACACCATATATTTT. This chain links TRBV5-1 with TRBJ1-3, with D unclear. The CDR3 is made up of 15 amino acids. Germline lookup yields CDR1 SGHRS and CDR2 YFSETQ.